The present entry profiles one TCR beta chain with its context. What it binds is unknown. This record comes from a study of cytomegalovirus exposure and HLA in healthy donors. Study-wide background: About 180 million T cells yielded approximately 110 million unique TCR beta sequences in earlier analysis. Study observations and caveats: Sequencing depth roughly uniform across donors was assumed in presence/absence analyses.

V was shortened by 0 bases and J by 0 bases, with 9 bases between the two germline ends. This CDR3 is built from 15 residues. The V gene's germline CDR1 is SGHRS and CDR2 YFSETQ. In the PCR, 60 Vbeta and 13 Jbeta primers were used. Assay used: immunoSEQ multiplex PCR; TCRdb lists only in-frame clones, some missing. The sample has some 140,000 clones, roughly four fifths seen once; the top ten hold roughly 1.3%. Material for sequencing was PBMCs. The receptor was derived from a woman in her thirties or forties in good health and CMV-seronegative. The chain combines TRBV5-1 with TRBJ1-1; perhaps TRBD1 as D (6 bases). The CDR3 DNA sequence: TGCGCCAGCAGCTTGGCCCCAGGGGTGAACACTGAAGCTTTCTTT. Translating gives CASSLAPGVNTEAFF.